This T cell receptor beta chain comes out of a study of shared clonotypes between healthy human individuals. Study-wide context: In total, the donors were a couple of women and a few men aged 18 to 49. Study-level findings and limits: Naive subsets typically showed greater estimated richness than memory subsets. The sharing of 5% to 6.5% of naive CD4 clonotypes was seen across a handful of donors.

Germline V CDR1 and CDR2: MDHEN, SYDVKM. The junction had 12 bases not matched to a gene; V was cut back by 7 bases and J by 0 bases. The CDR3 consists of 17 residues. Worth noting for this clone: Its specificity is unknown.

The table came from immunoSEQ multiplex PCR; TCRdb's copy has only in-frame clones and leaves some out. The sample yields roughly 330,000 clones, under 80% seen once. The sequence was obtained from a man aged 30-40 years in good health. The gene calls are TRBV28 and TRBJ2-1; 7 bases are a match to TRBD2. The sample comprised memory CD4+ T cells sorted from blood. Subset given: CD45RA-negative fraction. The DNA of the CDR3 is TGTGCCAGCACCCCACATCGGGGGGAGATCTCCTACAATGAGCAGTTCTTC. Its protein is CASTPHRGEISYNEQFF.